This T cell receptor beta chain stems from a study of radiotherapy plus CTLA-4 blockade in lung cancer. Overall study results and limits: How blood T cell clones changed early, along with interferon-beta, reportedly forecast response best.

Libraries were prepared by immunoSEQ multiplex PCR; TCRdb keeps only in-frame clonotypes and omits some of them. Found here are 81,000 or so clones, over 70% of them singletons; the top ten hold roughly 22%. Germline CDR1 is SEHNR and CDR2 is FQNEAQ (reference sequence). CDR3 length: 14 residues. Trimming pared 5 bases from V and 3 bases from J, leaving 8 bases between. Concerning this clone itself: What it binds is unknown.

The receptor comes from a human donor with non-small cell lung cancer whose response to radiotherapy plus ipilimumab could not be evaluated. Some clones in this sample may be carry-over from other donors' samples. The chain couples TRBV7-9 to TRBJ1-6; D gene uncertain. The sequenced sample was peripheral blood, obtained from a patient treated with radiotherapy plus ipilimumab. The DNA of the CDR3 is TGTGCCAGCAGCGCGGCCATCTATAATTCACCCCTCCACTTT. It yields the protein CASSAAIYNSPLHF. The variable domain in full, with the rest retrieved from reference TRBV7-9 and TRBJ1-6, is DTGVSQNPRHKITKRGQNVTFRCDPISEHNRLYWYRQTLGQGPEFLTYFQNEAQLEKSRLLSDRFSAERPKGSFSTLEIQRTEQGDSAMYLCASSAAIYNSPLHFGNGTRLTVT.